Shown below are 27 T cell receptor beta chains from a single sample sequenced in a study of blood T cell repertoires in COVID-19. Profiled with immunoSEQ multiplex PCR; TCRdb holds only in-frame clones, not every one. The table has about 260,000 clones, around 89% seen once; the top ten hold roughly 4%. Sample: peripheral blood. These receptors were collected from a man in his 60s who had recovered from COVID-19.

The chain links TRBV6-1 to TRBJ1-6; no clear D gene. V was pared by 2 bases and J by 14 bases, with 19 bases between. Looked up from germline, CDR1 is MNHNS and CDR2 is SASEGT. CDR3 size: 15 residues. In DNA form, the CDR3 reads TGTGCCAGCAGTGAATGGGAGGGCCGATTCGTAACCCTCCACTTT. It is translated as CASSEWEGRFVTLHF.

This clone came up many times. The rearrangement links TRBV6-5 to TRBJ1-5, with TRBD1 matching over 10 bases. CDR3 length: 15 residues. The V and J ends lost 8 bases and 4 bases, in that order; junction bases with no gene match: 8. The germline V gene encodes CDR1 MNHEY and CDR2 SVGAGI. CDR3 nucleotide sequence: TGTGCCAGCGGGGAGACAGGGGGCTGGAATCAGCCCCAGCATTTT. It yields the protein CASGETGGWNQPQHF.

The gene calls are TRBV7-3 and TRBJ2-3; D is perhaps TRBD1 (5 bases). The CDR3 contains 14 residues. Trimming took off 5 bases at V and 4 bases at J, with 13 bases between the two ends. Germline lookup yields CDR1 SGHTA and CDR2 FQGTGA. The chain's CDR3 is CASSVLGASDTQYF. The DNA of the CDR3 is TGTGCCAGCAGCGTTCTAGGGGCCTCAGATACGCAGTATTTT.

This clone was observed a few times. The chain has TRBV6-5 and TRBJ1-5; no clear D gene. This CDR3 contains 14 residues. Germline-derived CDR1 and CDR2 are MNHEY and SVGAGI. Trimming took 6 bases from V and 3 from J, leaving 12 bases between them. The CDR3 here is CASRHGINNQPQHF. Here the CDR3 DNA reads TGTGCCAGCAGGCACGGGATAAACAATCAGCCCCAGCATTTT.

The gene calls are TRBV7-9 and TRBJ1-1; D is ambiguous. The CDR3 extends over 14 amino acids. Trimming took 0 bases from V and 0 from J, leaving 5 bases between them. Germline V gene lookup returns CDR1 SEHNR and CDR2 FQNEAQ (reference sequence). Here the CDR3 reads CASSLAFMNTEAFF. In DNA form, the CDR3 reads TGTGCCAGCAGCTTAGCTTTCATGAACACTGAAGCTTTCTTT.

Only one count was recorded for this clone. The chain recombines TRBV3-1 (or the pseudogene TRBV3-2) with TRBJ1-1; D unclear. Trimming removed 4 bases from V and 5 bases from J, with 14 bases in between. Germline V CDR1 and CDR2: LGHDT, YNNKEL (reference sequence). The CDR3 length is 14 residues. The CDR3 region has the DNA TGTGCCAGCAGCCGTGACGGGGTGGGGACTGAAGCTTTCTTT. Protein sequence: CASSRDGVGTEAFF.

Comment on this clone: In the same sample, other DNA sequences code for this CDR3. CDR3 in amino acids: CASSLTGGNEKLFF. Here the CDR3 DNA reads TGCGCCAGCAGCTTGACAGGGGGCAATGAAAAACTGTTTTTT. This rearrangement joins TRBV5-1 to TRBJ1-4, with 9 bases aligning to TRBD1. This CDR3 contains 14 residues. V lost 1 base to trimming and J lost 5 bases; unmatched junction nucleotides: 0. Germline CDR1 is SGHRS and CDR2 is YFSETQ.

This sequence joins TRBV5-1 and TRBJ1-4; D is undetermined. Germline loops: CDR1 SGHRS, CDR2 YFSETQ. V was clipped by 1 base and J by 0 bases, with 7 bases between them. CDR3 length: 15 amino acids. DNA of the CDR3: TGCGCCAGCAGCTTGTACAGCTCAACTAATGAAAAACTGTTTTTT. It is translated as CASSLYSSTNEKLFF.

J is TRBJ2-7 and V is TRBV6-5; D may be TRBD2 (5 bases). The CDR3 is made up of 14 amino acids. The germline gives CDR1 MNHEY, CDR2 SVGAGI. Trimming removed 7 bases from V and 0 bases from J, with 13 bases in between. In nucleotides, the CDR3 is TGTGCCAGCAATCGCCTGGGGAGCTCCTACGAGCAGTACTTC. Translation gives CASNRLGSSYEQYF.

V gene TRBV7-9 combines with J gene TRBJ2-3; D gene unclear. CDR1 SEHNR and CDR2 FQNEAQ come from the germline V gene (reference sequence). The CDR3 sequence is 16 residues long. The V and J ends lost 4 bases and 1 base respectively, with 15 bases between them. CDR3 sequence reads: CASSSTFPQGTDTQYF. CDR3 nucleotide sequence: TGTGCCAGCAGCTCAACTTTCCCTCAAGGCACAGATACGCAGTATTTT.

The chain joins TRBV19 to TRBJ1-5; D unresolved. The CDR3 has 16 amino acids. The germline V gene has CDR1 LNHDA and CDR2 SQIVND (reference sequence). V was clipped by 4 bases and J by 6 bases, with 19 bases between them. CDR3 protein: CASSKEDGPPGQPQHF. The CDR3, as DNA: TGTGCCAGTAGTAAGGAGGACGGGCCGCCAGGTCAGCCCCAGCATTTT.

Notes on this clone: Other nucleotide sequences in the sample specify the same CDR3. This sequence joins TRBV5-1 and TRBJ2-1; a weak D match, TRBD2 (5 bases). The CDR3 consists of 16 residues. Germline V gene lookup returns CDR1 SGHRS and CDR2 YFSETQ. Between the trimmed V and J ends, which lost 0 bases and 0 bases, there was a span of 10 bases. The CDR3: CASSLAAGSSYNEQFF. CDR3 coding DNA: TGCGCCAGCAGCTTGGCCGCGGGTTCCTCCTACAATGAGCAGTTCTTC. Full variable domain (rest looked up from reference TRBV5-1 and TRBJ2-1): KAGVTQTPRYLIKTRGQQVTLSCSPISGHRSVSWYQQTPGQGLQFLFEYFSETQRNKGNFPGRFSGRQFSNSRSEMNVSTLELGDSALYLCASSLAAGSSYNEQFFGPGTRLTVL.

The chain recombines TRBV4-1 with TRBJ2-3, with 11 nucleotides matching TRBD2. After removal of 0 bases from V and 2 bases from J, the junction contained 13 bases not matched to a gene. CDR1 is MGHRA and CDR2 is YSYEKL in the germline V gene. CDR3 length equals 20 residues. The CDR3 sequence is CASSQDRVVAGGRDTDTQYF. The CDR3 region has the DNA TGCGCCAGCAGCCAAGATAGAGTGGTAGCGGGGGGGCGGGACACAGATACGCAGTATTTT.

The CDR3 sequence: CATSRDPGDYEQYF. The CDR3, as DNA: TGTGCCACCAGCAGAGACCCAGGGGACTACGAGCAGTACTTC. V gene TRBV15 combines with J gene TRBJ2-7, with TRBD1 as a possible D gene (6 bases). This CDR3 has 14 residues. Germline V gives CDR1 LNHNV, CDR2 YYDKDF (reference sequence). V shed 0 bases and J shed 3 bases, with 9 bases lying between them.

This clone came up many times. This chain links TRBV3-1 (or the pseudogene TRBV3-2) with TRBJ2-7, with a possible D match to TRBD2 (5 bases). CDR1 LGHDT and CDR2 YNNKEL come from the germline V gene (reference sequence). The CDR3 contains 12 residues. V shed 5 bases and J shed 6 bases, with 11 bases lying between them. The chain's CDR3 is CASSTGWREQYF. The CDR3 coding sequence is TGTGCCAGCAGCACGGGGTGGCGCGAGCAGTACTTC.

The rearrangement joins TRBV19 to TRBJ1-3; 7 nucleotides align to TRBD1. Unmatched junction bases numbered 9, after V lost 6 bases and J lost 1 base. The CDR3 extends over 16 amino acids. The V gene's germline CDR1 is LNHDA and CDR2 SQIVND (reference sequence). In DNA form, the CDR3 reads TGTGCCAGTAGGCAACGGGACAGCGCTTCTGGAAACACCATATATTTT. It yields the protein CASRQRDSASGNTIYF.

The J gene is TRBJ2-1, the V gene TRBV5-1; D is possibly TRBD2 (6 bases). The CDR3 loop spans 13 amino acids. Trimming removed 4 bases from V and 13 bases from J, with 18 bases in between. The germline V gene has CDR1 SGHRS and CDR2 YFSETQ. CDR3 protein: CASSGTQAGGQFF. For the CDR3, the DNA is TGCGCCAGCAGCGGAACACAAGCGGGTGGACAGTTCTTC.

This clone was counted between two and nine times. The V and J genes are TRBV11-2 and TRBJ2-1; D is ambiguous. Germline loops: CDR1 SGHAT, CDR2 FQNNGV. The CDR3 sequence is 16 residues long. V lost 5 bases and J 0 bases, leaving 14 bases between the germline ends. The DNA for the CDR3 is TGTGCCAGCAGCCCCGTCCCAGGATCCTCCTACAATGAGCAGTTCTTC. Translation: CASSPVPGSSYNEQFF.

The rearrangement links TRBV5-6 to TRBJ2-3; D is possibly TRBD2 (6 bases). The germline gives CDR1 SGHDT, CDR2 YYEEEE. Trimming shortened V by 0 bases and J by 6 bases, and 14 bases separated the two germline ends. This CDR3 is built from 15 residues. The CDR3 DNA is TGTGCCAGCAGCTTGGCCGACGGAGGGATGGATACGCAGTATTTT. Its translation: CASSLADGGMDTQYF.

The chain has TRBV3-1 (or the pseudogene TRBV3-2) and TRBJ1-1, with 8 bases matching TRBD1. The CDR3 is made up of 13 amino acids. Germline trimming cut 7 bases from V and 5 bases from J; bases unmatched to any gene: 6. Germline CDR1 LGHDT, CDR2 YNNKEL (reference sequence). The CDR3 sequence is CASTLQGATEAFF. The CDR3, as DNA: TGTGCCAGCACCCTCCAGGGGGCGACTGAAGCTTTCTTT.

The gene calls are TRBV7-6 and TRBJ1-1; D gene uncertain. This CDR3 comprises 17 residues. The germline V and J ends were trimmed by 5 bases and 2 bases, with 21 bases remaining between them. The germline V gene has CDR1 SGHVS and CDR2 FNYEAQ. The CDR3 nucleotides read TGTGCCAGCAGCGACCCGGAGCAAATTCTACCAAACACTGAAGCTTTCTTT. Protein product: CASSDPEQILPNTEAFF.

The V gene is TRBV6-5, the J gene TRBJ2-7; 9 bases map to TRBD2. V was clipped by 7 bases and J by 5 bases; unmatched bases: 9. The CDR3 sequence is 14 residues long. Looked up from germline, CDR1 is MNHEY and CDR2 is SVGAGI. The CDR3 DNA follows: TGTGCCAGCACCGCTGTAGCGGGGGAACACGAGCAGTACTTC. Protein product: CASTAVAGEHEQYF.

The chain's CDR3 is CASSSSGGRYNEQFF. The CDR3 DNA is TGTGCCAGCAGCTCTAGCGGGGGGCGTTACAATGAGCAGTTCTTC. The rearrangement joins TRBV5-4 to TRBJ2-1; 11 nucleotides align to TRBD2. CDR1 and CDR2 (germline): SGHNT, YYREEE (reference sequence). J was trimmed by 4 bases and V by 3 bases; bases with no gene match: 3. There are 15 residues in the CDR3.

This clone was observed once. CDR3 residues: CASSQERGPGTDTQYF. The CDR3 DNA is TGTGCCAGCAGCCAAGAGCGGGGGCCCGGCACAGATACGCAGTATTTT. The chain couples TRBV3-1 (or the pseudogene TRBV3-2) to TRBJ2-3; D possibly corresponds to TRBD2 (7 bases). CDR1 and CDR2 (germline): LGHDT, YNNKEL (reference sequence). The CDR3 contains 16 residues. Between the trimmed V and J ends, which lost 0 bases and 1 base, there was a span of 11 bases.

The rearrangement joins TRBV5-8 to TRBJ1-5; TRBD1 matches at 7 bases. With V trimmed by 9 bases and J by 0 bases, 12 bases remained unmatched. CDR3 length: 16 residues. CDR1 SGHTS and CDR2 YDEGEE come from the germline V gene. The CDR3 bases are TGTGCCACCGCAGACGGGACAGTCTATAGCAATCAGCCCCAGCATTTT. Translating it yields CATADGTVYSNQPQHF.

The rearrangement links TRBV5-1 to TRBJ2-2; 9 bases are shared with TRBD2. This CDR3 spans 14 amino acids. With 6 bases clipped from V and 6 bases from J, the junction kept 6 bases outside the gene matches. Germline loops: CDR1 SGHRS, CDR2 YFSETQ. CDR3 amino acids: CASISAGGPGELFF. In DNA, the CDR3 is TGCGCCAGCATCTCTGCGGGGGGGCCCGGGGAGCTGTTTTTT.

This chain joins TRBV9 and TRBJ2-7; D ambiguous. The CDR3 contains 15 residues. CDR1 is SGDLS, CDR2 YYNGEE, per germline. The V end lost 3 bases, the J end lost 2 bases, and 15 bases lay between the germline ends. DNA for the CDR3: TGTGCCAGCAGCGCCTTCCCAGGTGGGCCCTACGAGCAGTACTTC. Protein: CASSAFPGGPYEQYF. Full variable domain (remainder filled in from reference TRBV9 and TRBJ2-7): DSGVTQTPKHLITATGQRVTLRCSPRSGDLSVYWYQQSLDQGLQFLIQYYNGEERAKGNILERFSAQQFPDLHSELNLSSLELGDSALYFCASSAFPGGPYEQYFGPGTRLTVT.